The TCR beta chain under discussion was sequenced for a study of brain T cells in children with intractable seizures. Sequencing was limited to surgery cases with top T cell transcript signatures in brain tissue. Pre-surgery treatment included at least one anti-epileptic drug. In regard to this clone: Its antigen is unknown.

This table comes from immunoSEQ multiplex PCR, and its TCRdb copy is limited to in-frame clones, with some not included. The sample gives tens of thousands of clones, approximately 94% of which show up once; roughly 6.5% is in the top ten. Study results and caveats: Clones missing pre-surgery may reflect undersampling of that blood sample. HCMV serostatus was not known, and viral specificity came from CDR3 similarity only.

This specimen was peripheral blood, taken at surgery. The receptor was derived from a boy aged 10-17 years with focal cortical dysplasia and intractable seizures.

The CDR3 is CATSDSGTANNPRFRTQYF. Here the CDR3 DNA reads TGTGCCACCAGTGATTCCGGGACGGCAAACAACCCAAGATTTCGGACCCAGTACTTC. This chain connects TRBV24-1 to TRBJ2-5, with D tentatively TRBD1 or TRBD2 (5 bases each). The germline V gene encodes CDR1 KGHDR and CDR2 SFDVKD. Trimming removed 2 bases from V and 7 bases from J, with 28 bases in between. The CDR3 spans 19 residues.